One and the same sample provided the 29 T cell receptor beta chains below, sequenced in a study of beta chain features in type 1 diabetes. Sequencing targeted expressed TCRB transcripts, as all isolated RNA had been reverse transcribed. Generated by immunoSEQ multiplex PCR, the TCRdb table keeps only in-frame clones and is missing some. The profile shows 150,000 to 160,000 clones, approximately 12% of them singletons. Sequencing was done on a sample of central memory CD4+ T cells from blood. The receptor set was obtained from a young man in good health.

The rearrangement uses TRBV30 and TRBJ2-1; possible D gene TRBD2, 6 bases. Trimming removed 6 bases from V and 10 bases from J, with 10 bases in between. Germline V gene lookup returns CDR1 GTSNPN and CDR2 SVGIG (reference sequence). This CDR3 spans 10 amino acids. The chain's CDR3 is CACGLSEQFF. The CDR3 DNA follows: TGTGCCTGCGGACTAAGCGAGCAGTTCTTC.

In this sample, this clone turned up a few times. The V call is TRBV28, the J call TRBJ1-2; possibly TRBD1 for D (6 bases). V dropped 7 bases and J dropped 4 bases, with 10 bases sitting between them. This CDR3 contains 12 residues. CDR1 and CDR2 from the germline V gene are MDHEN and SYDVKM. CDR3 loop: CASNIRGYGYTF. The CDR3 DNA follows: TGTGCCAGCAATATCAGGGGCTATGGCTACACCTTC.

This clone was detected only a few times. The J gene is TRBJ1-2, the V gene TRBV7-2; D ambiguous. CDR1 and CDR2 (germline): SGHTA, FQGNSA. The CDR3 consists of 12 residues. V was pared by 7 bases and J by 1 base, with 7 bases between. In DNA, the CDR3 is TGTGCCAGCACGGAACTTAACTATGGCTACACCTTC. Translation gives CASTELNYGYTF.

The chain employs TRBV7-3 and TRBJ2-3; 14 bases map to TRBD2. Germline trimming cut 3 bases from V and 2 bases from J; bases unmatched to any gene: 1. Germline V gene sequence: CDR1 SGHTA, CDR2 FQGTGA. The CDR3 is made up of 16 amino acids. CDR3 sequence: CASSLGLAGVTDTQYF. The CDR3 DNA is TGTGCCAGCAGCTTGGGACTAGCGGGGGTCACAGATACGCAGTATTTT.

In its sample, this clone was seen a few times. The chain has TRBV6-6 and TRBJ2-1, with a tentative D call TRBD1 (5 bases). The CDR3 covers 16 residues. Trimming removed 9 bases from V and 6 bases from J, with 24 bases in between. In germline, CDR1 is MNHNY, CDR2 SVGAGI (reference sequence). The CDR3 nucleotides read TGTGCCAGTAGACATTCAGGGTCCGAACGGTCCAATGAGCAGTTCTTC. It encodes CASRHSGSERSNEQFF.

For this clone: A read error is possible here, since a much larger clone lies one base away. The chain couples TRBV11-2 to TRBJ2-3; D call uncertain. Germline values: CDR1 SGHAT, CDR2 FQNNGV. The CDR3 runs 12 residues. The ends were cut back, 2 bases at V and 4 bases at J, with 4 bases in the middle. The CDR3 DNA sequence: TGTGCCAGCAGCTTAAGCTCAGATACGCAGTATTTT. Translating gives CASSLSSDTQYF.

The chain employs TRBV30 and TRBJ2-7; 9 nucleotides align to TRBD1. Germline CDR1 reads GTSNPN; CDR2 reads SVGIG (reference sequence). V dropped 1 base and J dropped 6; count of bases not matched to a gene: 7. The CDR3 is made up of 14 amino acids. Written as DNA, the CDR3 is TGTGCCTGGAGTGGGGGGACAGGGTTCGCCGAGCAGTACTTC. Its protein product is CAWSGGTGFAEQYF.

The table lists this clone with a few counts. The V and J genes are TRBV5-1 and TRBJ2-5, with a weak D call TRBD1 (5 bases). There are 15 residues in the CDR3. V was cut by 4 bases and J by 5 bases, with 18 bases left in between. Germline loops: CDR1 SGHRS, CDR2 YFSETQ. The CDR3 sequence is CASSLDMGFGETQYF. As DNA, the CDR3 is TGCGCCAGCAGCCTGGACATGGGGTTCGGTGAGACCCAGTACTTC.

This clone was counted only a few times. CDR3 DNA: TGTGCCAGCAGCTTAGGAGGGGTTCCCGGTGGCTACACCTTC. Amino acids: CASSLGGVPGGYTF. The chain combines TRBV13 with TRBJ1-2; tentatively, D is TRBD1 (5 bases). Germline values: CDR1 PRHDT, CDR2 FYEKMQ (reference sequence). The CDR3 has 14 amino acids. V lost 0 bases and J lost 7, with 12 bases in between.

The gene calls are TRBV9 and TRBJ2-7; D might be TRBD1 or TRBD2, each matching 7 bases. The CDR3 has 13 amino acids. CDR1 and CDR2 from the germline V gene are SGDLS and YYNGEE. The germline V and J ends were trimmed by 3 bases and 9 bases, with 16 bases remaining between them. CDR3 protein: CASSGTQGGRQYF. CDR3 nucleotides: TGTGCCAGCAGCGGGACCCAGGGGGGGAGGCAGTACTTC.

This clone was picked up a small number of times. This chain connects TRBV7-2 to TRBJ2-1; 10 positions match TRBD1. CDR3 size: 13 residues. Germline assignment: CDR1 SGHTA and CDR2 FQGNSA. Unmatched junction bases numbered 1, after V lost 4 bases and J lost 7 bases. CDR3 protein: CASSSGQGNEQFF. CDR3 sequence (DNA): TGTGCCAGCAGCTCGGGACAGGGGAATGAGCAGTTCTTC. The entire variable domain, with the rest obtained from reference TRBV7-2 and TRBJ2-1, is as follows: GAGVSQSPSNKVTEKGKDVELRCDPISGHTALYWYRQSLGQGLEFLIYFQGNSAPDKSGLPSDRFSAERTGGSVSTLTIQRTQQEDSAVYLCASSSGQGNEQFFGPGTRLTVL.

The J gene is TRBJ2-7, the V gene TRBV28; possible D gene TRBD1, 6 bases. CDR1 and CDR2 from the germline V gene are MDHEN and SYDVKM. Trimming took off 7 bases at V and 2 bases at J, with 12 bases between the two ends. This CDR3 contains 13 residues. The CDR3 loop reads CASMGAKPYEQYF. The CDR3 DNA is TGTGCCAGCATGGGGGCAAAGCCCTACGAGCAGTACTTC.

The V call is TRBV7-9, the J call TRBJ2-7, with D perhaps TRBD1 (6 bases). The germline V and J ends were trimmed by 6 bases and 2 bases, with 14 bases remaining between them. Germline values: CDR1 SEHNR, CDR2 FQNEAQ (reference sequence). CDR3 length: 14 residues. The CDR3 protein is CASSLDRSTYEQYF. The CDR3 region has the DNA TGTGCCAGCAGTCTAGACAGGAGTACCTACGAGCAGTACTTC. Based on the CDR3 plus reference TRBV7-9 and TRBJ2-7, the full variable domain is DTGVSQNPRHKITKRGQNVTFRCDPISEHNRLYWYRQTLGQGPEFLTYFQNEAQLEKSRLLSDRFSAERPKGSFSTLEIQRTEQGDSAMYLCASSLDRSTYEQYFGPGTRLTVT.

The rearrangement links TRBV7-9 to TRBJ1-6, with D possibly being TRBD1 (6 bases). The CDR3 is 14 amino acids. V lost 1 base to trimming and J lost 7 bases, with 8 bases between them. Germline CDR1 and CDR2: SEHNR and FQNEAQ (reference sequence). The CDR3: CASSLGTGNSPLHF. CDR3 nucleotides: TGTGCCAGCAGCTTAGGCACAGGGAATTCACCCCTCCACTTT.

This chain links TRBV11-2 with TRBJ2-3; TRBD1 aligns across 9 bases. Germline CDR1 and CDR2: SGHAT and FQNNGV. CDR3 size: 11 residues. The V and J ends lost 6 bases and 8 bases, in that order; junction bases with no gene match: 0. The CDR3 nucleotides are TGTGCCAGCAGACAGGGGGCTACGCAGTATTTT. Translated: CASRQGATQYF.

As regards this clone: This sample also contains other DNA sequences that code for the same CDR3. The chain has TRBV29-1 and TRBJ2-5; perhaps TRBD2 as D (7 bases). The length of the CDR3 is 21 residues. CDR1 and CDR2 from the germline V gene are SQVTM and ANQGSEA. The V gene lost 8 bases and the J gene lost 4 bases, with 41 bases spanning the gap. The CDR3 sequence: CSFRMAAGFAPPGGPRETQYF. The CDR3 DNA sequence: TGCAGCTTTAGAATGGCCGCAGGTTTTGCCCCTCCCGGGGGGCCACGAGAGACCCAGTACTTC.

This clone was counted between two and nine times. The gene calls are TRBV29-1 and TRBJ1-1; TRBD1 might be the D (5 bases). Germline CDR1 reads SQVTM; CDR2 reads ANQGSEA. V shed 6 bases and J shed 1 base, with 18 bases lying between them. The CDR3 covers 15 residues. CDR3 loop: CSVRPGRGKNTEAFF. Written as DNA, the CDR3 is TGCAGCGTACGCCCAGGACGGGGCAAGAACACTGAAGCTTTCTTT.

This clone has just a few counts. This chain uses TRBV5-1 with TRBJ2-5; the D call may be TRBD1 or TRBD2 (5 bases each). Deletions cut 3 bases from V and 4 bases from J, with 19 bases between. The CDR3 is 16 residues long. Germline V CDR1 and CDR2: SGHRS, YFSETQ. The CDR3 loop is CASSSNPTGAGETQYF. CDR3 in DNA: TGCGCCAGCAGCTCAAACCCTACCGGGGCTGGAGAGACCCAGTACTTC.

This clone was recorded a few times. The rearrangement links TRBV7-3 to TRBJ2-2; possibly TRBD2 for D (5 bases). V was pared by 5 bases and J by 7 bases, with 8 bases between. The CDR3 has 12 amino acids. Germline CDR1 and CDR2: SGHTA and FQGTGA. In nucleotides, the CDR3 is TGTGCCAGCAGCATCGCGGGCGGGGAGCTGTTTTTT. Residues: CASSIAGGELFF.

This clone has just a few counts. This rearrangement joins TRBV5-1 to TRBJ1-6; D might be TRBD1 (6 bases). CDR1 and CDR2 (germline): SGHRS, YFSETQ. Trimming removed 7 bases from V and 5 bases from J, with 16 bases in between. CDR3 size: 15 residues. The CDR3, as DNA: TGCGCCAGCGCTCTAGGGGGAAAGAATAATTCACCCCTCCACTTT. Translated: CASALGGKNNSPLHF.

This clone was seen many times. The chain is built from TRBV9 and TRBJ2-6; no definite D call. The ends were cut back, 4 bases at V and 0 bases at J, with 8 bases in the middle. The CDR3 runs to 15 residues. The germline CDR1 and CDR2 sequences are SGDLS and YYNGEE. This chain's CDR3 is CASSLKHSGANVLTF. CDR3 nucleotides: TGTGCCAGCAGCCTGAAACACTCTGGGGCCAACGTCCTGACTTTC.

The chain joins TRBV15 to TRBJ1-4; TRBD1 matches at 7 bases. CDR1 and CDR2 from the germline V gene are LNHNV and YYDKDF (reference sequence). This CDR3 has 14 amino acids. V shed 1 base and J 5 bases; nucleotides not matched to a gene: 1. The CDR3 spells CATSRAGQNEKLFF. In DNA, the CDR3 is TGTGCCACCAGCAGAGCGGGACAGAATGAAAAACTGTTTTTT.

The chain links TRBV28 to TRBJ2-7; 10 bases line up with TRBD2. CDR1 MDHEN and CDR2 SYDVKM come from the germline V gene. There are 15 residues in the CDR3. The CDR3 nucleotides are TGTGTGTCAACTCTGGGCAGCGGGAGGGCCCACGAGCAGTACTTC. Translation: CVSTLGSGRAHEQYF.

The J gene is TRBJ1-2, the V gene TRBV4-3; 9 bases are a match to TRBD1. V lost 4 bases to trimming and J lost 6 bases; unmatched junction nucleotides: 6. The CDR3 spans 14 residues. CDR1 LGHNA and CDR2 YSLEER come from the germline V gene. For the CDR3, the DNA is TGCGCCAGCAGCCTTGGGACAGGGCTTGATGGCTACACCTTC. Translating it yields CASSLGTGLDGYTF.

On this clone itself: Within the sample, other DNA sequences also encode this same CDR3. This chain links TRBV7-2 with TRBJ1-5; 11 nucleotides agree with TRBD1. V lost 5 bases to trimming and J lost 7 bases; unmatched junction nucleotides: 7. The V gene's germline CDR1 is SGHTA and CDR2 FQGNSA. CDR3 length equals 15 residues. CDR3 bases: TGTGCCAGCAGCCTAGGACAGGGGGCGAGACAGCCCCAGCATTTT. Protein sequence: CASSLGQGARQPQHF.

The chain links TRBV4-3 to TRBJ2-6; no clear D. Germline-derived CDR1 and CDR2 are LGHNA and YSLEER. The CDR3 spans 16 residues. Trimming cost V 0 bases and J 4 bases, with 10 bases left between them. The CDR3 here is CASSQDLRKGANVLTF. The CDR3 DNA is TGCGCCAGCAGCCAAGATTTAAGGAAAGGGGCCAACGTCCTGACTTTC.

This sequence joins TRBV4-1 and TRBJ2-4; no clear D. V was trimmed by 3 bases and J by 1 base, leaving 16 bases between them. CDR1 and CDR2 (germline): MGHRA, YSYEKL. The CDR3 is 17 amino acids. CDR3 loop: CASSHSLPSKAKNIQYF. The CDR3 DNA reads TGCGCCAGCAGCCACTCCCTCCCTTCCAAGGCCAAAAACATTCAGTACTTC.

This rearrangement joins TRBV18 to TRBJ2-5, with TRBD2 matching 7 bases. From germline, CDR1 is KGHSH and CDR2 LQKENI. Trimming removed 5 bases from V and 2 bases from J; junction bases left unmatched: 8. The CDR3 is 15 amino acids. This CDR3 reads CASSSPSGNQETQYF. DNA for the CDR3: TGTGCCAGCTCATCGCCGAGCGGGAATCAAGAGACCCAGTACTTC.

The chain joins TRBV9 to TRBJ1-1; the D is unclear. V was clipped by 1 base and J by 0 bases, with 10 bases between them. The CDR3 extends over 15 amino acids. The germline gives CDR1 SGDLS, CDR2 YYNGEE. The DNA for the CDR3 is TGTGCCAGCAGCGTACTCAGCGGGGTGAACACTGAAGCTTTCTTT. Translation gives CASSVLSGVNTEAFF.